This T cell receptor (beta chain) was sequenced for a study of beta chain bispecific antibodies for T cell cancers (dated by TCRdb to the early 2020s). Regarding the study in general: Healthy donor T cells were cocultured with T cell leukemia lines and bispecific antibodies, and TRBV sequencing of the surviving cells was then used to measure how much each TRBV family was depleted. Surface TRBV12 (TRBV12-3) was expressed on Jurkat cells, and surface TRBV5-5 was expressed on HPB-ALL cells.

Ten or more counts support this clonotype. The target of this receptor is not known. No base qualities exist here, and no much larger clone lies one base off it. Unique molecular identifier barcodes were incorporated into the libraries and were used for clonotype quantification. Qiagen AllPrep DNA/RNA Micro kits were used to isolate total RNA, and an Agilent TapeStation was used to check RNA quality. TCR beta libraries were constructed by 5' RACE, in which cDNA synthesis was followed by two PCR steps with TCR beta constant-region gene-specific primers. Sequencing of the TCR beta libraries was performed on an Illumina MiSeq platform. The paper's processing steps were these. MIGEC, MiXCR and VDJtools were used for read processing. The frequency of each clonotype was calculated as the fraction of all unique molecular identifiers in the sample that belonged to that clonotype. Any TRBV gene that IMGT lists as a pseudogene or open reading frame, and is therefore nonfunctional, such as TRBV1, TRBV12-1 and TRBV21, was left out. Through fastp at Q25 and MiXCR, TCRdb rebuilt clones from the public reads, retaining in-frame beta chains. Rows merge per CDR3 protein into single entries with the most common DNA and genes. The V and J calls were determined by TCRdb, not by the authors. Within this sample are 20,000 to 25,000 distinct CDR3 sequences, with approximately 2% of them counted one time only. Jointly, the top ten make up under 5.5% of the sample.

Per the germline V gene (reference sequence), SGHNT is the CDR1 and YYREEE is the CDR2. The CDR3 contains 13 residues, cysteine and phenylalanine counted. Kept here is only the CDR3 DNA, which spans 39 bases and is read in frame from base 1. At the junction V is shortened by 0 bases and J by 0 bases, with 3 bases in between. The sample's treatment or condition label is to be understood as: alpha-V12: anti-TRBV12 scFv linked to anti-CD3 scFv. T cells were expanded from blood mononuclear cells with anti-CD3 antibody OKT3 or CD3/CD28 Dynabeads for approximately 3 days. For the anti-TRBV12 bispecific sample, Jurkat leukemia cells were cocultured with normal T cells, and the comparison was a control coculture using an anti-CD19 bispecific. The expanded T cells were grown in RPMI 1640 containing around 9.4% fetal bovine serum, recombinant human IL-2 (around 91 IU/ml) and IL-7 (5 ng/ml). Cocultures combined about 50,000 normal T cells with about 50,000 target cells and bispecific antibody in about 98 ul, incubated more than 15 hours at 37°C. Each bispecific antibody consisted of two single-chain variable fragments expressed in a single-chain diabody format with a His tag. Effector T cells were obtained from healthy human donors, and peripheral blood mononuclear cells were isolated from leukapheresis samples by Ficoll density gradient centrifugation.

General conclusions and limits of the study: Relative to anti-CD19, exposure to anti-TRBV12 lowered the TRBV12-3 share of total TRBV signal by 97% to 99%, while TRBV12-4 dropped by over 35%, a change that was not significant. Every sequenced sample was a mix of normal T cells and leukemia cell line cells, and most of the targeted TRBV signal originated from the leukemia cells instead of the normal T cells. The TRBV-directed bispecific antibodies appeared to leave every TRBV family member untouched except the targeted genes and the closely related ones. Cross-reactivity of the anti-TRBV5-5 antibody with TRBV5-6 was attributed to high sequence similarity between the two genes.

Sequences were derived from healthy donor T cells cultured with leukemia cells, sampled from a culture containing a bispecific antibody targeting TCR Vbeta12. The TCR was taken from a human donor in good health. Some clones in this sample may be carry-over from other donors' samples. The chain uses TRBV5-4 and TRBJ1-1, with the identity of the D gene unclear. Read as DNA, the sequence is TGTGCCAGCAGCTTGGTTGTGAACACTGAAGCTTTCTTT. Its amino acids are CASSLVVNTEAFF.